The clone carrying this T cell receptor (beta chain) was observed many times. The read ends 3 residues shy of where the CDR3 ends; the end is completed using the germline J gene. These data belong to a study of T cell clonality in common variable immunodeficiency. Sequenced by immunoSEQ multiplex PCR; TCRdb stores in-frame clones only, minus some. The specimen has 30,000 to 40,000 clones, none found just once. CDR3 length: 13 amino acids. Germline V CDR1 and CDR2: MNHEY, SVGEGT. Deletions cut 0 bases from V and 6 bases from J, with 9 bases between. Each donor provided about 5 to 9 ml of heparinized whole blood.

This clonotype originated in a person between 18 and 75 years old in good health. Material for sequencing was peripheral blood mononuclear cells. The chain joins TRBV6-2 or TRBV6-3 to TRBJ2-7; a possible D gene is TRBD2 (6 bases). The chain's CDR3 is CASSYSGTPEQYF. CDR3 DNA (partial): TGTGCCAGCAGTTACTCCGGGACTCCCGAG.